This is a list of T cell receptor beta chains from one sample in a study of T cell responses to AZD1222 COVID-19 vaccine. The protocol was immunoSEQ multiplex PCR, while the TCRdb copy is restricted to in-frame clones and leaves out a portion. The data show some 150,000 clones, about 91% seen once. Sequences were derived from peripheral blood, sampled on day 0 of AZD1222 vaccination. Receptors originate from an adult in good health. CDR3s include the opening cysteine and the closing phenylalanine or tryptophan. The order of the fields is J gene, D gene, CDR3 length, clone size, V gene, CDR3 DNA, CDR3 protein. D genes are given only for firm matches. Some rows have no size entry. The others give once, few or many, or a class for an expanded clone.

TRBJ2-2	-	13	-	TRBV9	TGTGCCAGCAGCGACACGAACACCGGGGAGCTGTTTTTT	CASSDTNTGELFF
TRBJ1-1	TRBD1	14	-	TRBV7-3	TGTGCCAGCAGCCCTATTACAGGGGAAACTGAAGCTTTCTTT	CASSPITGETEAFF
TRBJ2-1	-	13	-	TRBV24-1	TGTGCCACCGCGAGCGGACTCCACAATGAGCAGTTCTTC	CATASGLHNEQFF
TRBJ1-3	TRBD1	15	-	TRBV6-9	TGTGCCAGCAGTTTAAGGGACAGTCCAGGGCACACCATATATTTT	CASSLRDSPGHTIYF
TRBJ2-1	TRBD1	15	-	TRBV4-1	TGCGCCAGCAGCCAAATGCCAGGGGGCTACAATGAGCAGTTCTTC	CASSQMPGGYNEQFF
TRBJ1-1	-	14	-	TRBV6-2/TRBV6-3	TGTGCCAGCAGTTATACTTTCGGAAACACTGAAGCTTTCTTT	CASSYTFGNTEAFF
TRBJ1-4	-	13	-	TRBV6-5	TGTGCCAGCAGTTACGAGGGACCCGAAAAACTGTTTTTT	CASSYEGPEKLFF
TRBJ1-5	-	13	once	TRBV2	TGTGCCAGCACTAACAGGGAAAGTCAGCCCCAGCATTTT	CASTNRESQPQHF
TRBJ2-7	-	15	few	TRBV7-3	TGTGCCAGCAGCTTAATGGCCGCCAGCTCCTACGAGCAGTACTTC	CASSLMAASSYEQYF
TRBJ1-3	-	17	-	TRBV18	TGTGCCAGCTCGGCCGGACATAGGCAGGGCGGCGGAAACACCATATATTTT	CASSAGHRQGGGNTIYF